Listed below are T cell receptor beta chains from one sample, sequenced in a study of CD8 T cells in ankylosing spondylitis. TCRdb fed the 5' RACE reads into MiXCR, producing one record per CDR3 protein. The data show some 250,000 distinct CDR3 sequences, 8% to 9.5% seen once. Sequencing was carried out using blood, either unsorted or a sorted T cell fraction (not recorded which). The receptors were gathered from a male donor with ankylosing spondylitis or in good health (not recorded which). CDR3s include the opening cysteine and the closing phenylalanine or tryptophan. Fields, in order: V gene, J gene, clone size, D gene, CDR3 DNA, CDR3 protein. The D gene is left open where the match is weak. A clone size is listed for some rows: how often the clone was seen (once, few, many), or a class if it is expanded.

TRBV4-1,TRBJ2-2,.,.,TGCGCCAGCAGCCAAGAACTAGGGGAGCTGTTTTTT,CASSQELGELFF
TRBV7-9,TRBJ1-1,many,.,TGTGCCAGCAGACCCGGGATTCCTCTCACTGAAGCTTTCTTT,CASRPGIPLTEAFF
TRBV20-1,TRBJ2-3,few,TRBD2,TGCAGTGCTAGGATAACTAGCGTTGGGGGGACAGATACGCAGTATTTT,CSARITSVGGTDTQYF
TRBV7-2,TRBJ1-5,.,.,TGTGCCAGCAGCTTAGGAGGGGAGTTGCCCCAGCATTTT,CASSLGGELPQHF
TRBV7-2,TRBJ1-1,many,.,TGTGCCAGCAGCAGTCCCTTGGGTAGAGAAGCTTTCTTT,CASSSPLGREAFF
TRBV9,TRBJ1-2,many,TRBD1,TGTGCCAGCAGCGTAGAGGGACAGGGAACCTATGGCTACACCTTC,CASSVEGQGTYGYTF
TRBV4-3,TRBJ1-5,many,.,TGCGCCAGCAGCCAAGAACTTGCCATGGGCAATCAGCCCCAGCATTTT,CASSQELAMGNQPQHF
TRBV7-9,TRBJ2-7,few,.,TGTGCCAGCAGCTTAGAAGGGTCGGGTTTCGTGTACGAGCAGTACTTC,CASSLEGSGFVYEQYF
TRBV4-2,TRBJ2-4,many,TRBD2,TGTGCCAGCAGCCTACAGGGGCTTACTAGCGGGGATGTTCGAGCCAAAAACATTCAGTACTTC,CASSLQGLTSGDVRAKNIQYF
TRBV20-1,TRBJ2-1,many,TRBD2,TGCAGTGCTAGGATCCTAAACAGCGGGAGGATGGGGTCCGAGAATGAGCAGTTCTTC,CSARILNSGRMGSENEQFF
TRBV9,TRBJ1-1,many,.,TGTGCCAGCAGCGAGGGGACCTCGGCTGGGACCGAAGCTTTCTTT,CASSEGTSAGTEAFF
TRBV7-9,TRBJ2-6,few,.,TGTGCCAGCAGCTTAGAGGGGACACCTGGGGCCAACGTCCTGACTTTC,CASSLEGTPGANVLTF
TRBV7-2,TRBJ2-1,many,TRBD1,TGTGCCAGCAGCCCAGGGACAGGGGTCCTCCCCGGGGAGTTCTTC,CASSPGTGVLPGEFF
TRBV20-1,TRBJ2-2,many,TRBD2,TGCAGTGCTAGAGATCCAGCGGGAGGGAACACCGGGGAGCTGTTTTTT,CSARDPAGGNTGELFF
TRBV12-3/TRBV12-4,TRBJ2-7,few,TRBD1,TGTGCCAGCAGTGCTGGGACAGGGCGGAACGAGCAGTACTTC,CASSAGTGRNEQYF
TRBV20-1,TRBJ2-7,many,TRBD2,TGCAGTGCAAGGAGCGGGAGCTCCTACGAGCAGTACTTC,CSARSGSSYEQYF
TRBV3-1,TRBJ2-1,many,TRBD2,TGTGCCAGCAGTCTACTAGCGGGGGGATCTAACAATGAGCAGTTCTTC,CASSLLAGGSNNEQFF
TRBV10-3,TRBJ2-1,many,.,TGTGCCATCAGTGAGTGGGGATCCCCCTACAATGAGCAGTTCTTC,CAISEWGSPYNEQFF
TRBV5-1,TRBJ1-2,.,.,TGCGCCAGCGGGCCAGGGAACTATGGCTACACCTTC,CASGPGNYGYTF
TRBV20-1,TRBJ2-5,many,.,TGCAGTGCTGTCCAAGAGACCCAGTACTTC,CSAVQETQYF
TRBV21-1,TRBJ2-3,many,.,TGTGCCAGCAGCGCCATACAGTCGACAGATACGCAGTATTTT,CASSAIQSTDTQYF
TRBV19,TRBJ1-5,many,TRBD1,TGTGCCAGTAGTACCCCCGGGACAGGGGGATCTTTCAATCAGCCCCAGCATTTT,CASSTPGTGGSFNQPQHF
TRBV7-2,TRBJ2-5,few,.,TGTGCCAGCAGCGTGCTTGCGGAAGAGACCCAGTACTTC,CASSVLAEETQYF
TRBV4-3,TRBJ1-2,.,.,TGCGCCAGCAGCCAAGGGACATCACAACGGGGCTATGGCTACACCTTC,CASSQGTSQRGYGYTF
TRBV12-3/TRBV12-4,TRBJ1-2,many,TRBD1,TGTGCCAGCAGTTTAGGTGCAGGGGGTAGCTATGGCTACACCTTC,CASSLGAGGSYGYTF
TRBV7-2,TRBJ1-2,many,TRBD1,TGTGCCAGCAGCTTAGTGGCCAGGGGGAAAGGCGGCTACACCTTC,CASSLVARGKGGYTF
TRBV6-5,TRBJ2-3,.,TRBD2,TGTGCCAGCAGTTCTCCCGGGACTAGCGGGAGATCGCAGTATTTT,CASSSPGTSGRSQYF
TRBV12-3/TRBV12-4,TRBJ2-7,many,.,TGTGCCAGCAGTCCCAATCTCGAGCAGTACTTC,CASSPNLEQYF
TRBV20-1,TRBJ1-4,many,.,TGCAGTGCTAGGTCCAGTGTTGGGGAAAAACTGTTTTTT,CSARSSVGEKLFF
TRBV18,TRBJ2-2,.,TRBD1,TGTGCCAGCTCACCACCGCGACAGGGGGCATTAGCGGGACCTTTCGGGGAGCTGTTTTTT,CASSPPRQGALAGPFGELFF
TRBV5-1,TRBJ2-7,few,TRBD1,TGCGCCAGCAGCTTACGACAGGGGCAGGACGAGCAGTACTTC,CASSLRQGQDEQYF
TRBV11-2,TRBJ2-7,.,TRBD2,TGTGCCAGCAGCTTTGGTCTAGCGGGGGGGGGCACCTGGCAGCAGTACTTC,CASSFGLAGGGTWQQYF
TRBV29-1,TRBJ2-2,few,.,TGCAGCGTTTCCCAGGGATTGCTCACCGGGGAGCTGTTTTTT,CSVSQGLLTGELFF
TRBV6-2/TRBV6-3,TRBJ1-2,.,.,TGTGCCAGCAGTTACATACCGGGTGGCTACACCTTC,CASSYIPGGYTF
TRBV12-3/TRBV12-4,TRBJ1-5,many,.,TGTGCCAGCAGCTGGGACCCAAATTTGGGGCCCCAGCATTTT,CASSWDPNLGPQHF
TRBV10-2,TRBJ2-1,.,TRBD2,TGCGCCAGCGATAGCGGGAGGGCAAATGAGCAGTTCTTC,CASDSGRANEQFF
TRBV6-5,TRBJ2-3,many,.,TGTGCCAGCAGTTTTAACTCACAGGGCACAGATACGCAGTATTTT,CASSFNSQGTDTQYF
TRBV25-1,TRBJ1-1,many,.,TGTGCCAGCAGTGATACGGGGGCTGGGCTGAACACTGAAGCTTTCTTT,CASSDTGAGLNTEAFF
TRBV19,TRBJ1-2,many,.,TGTGCCAGTATGAGGGAAGAAAATGGCTACACCTTC,CASMREENGYTF
TRBV5-1,TRBJ1-4,many,TRBD1,TGCGCCAGCGGAACCGGGACAGGCGATGAAAAACTGTTTTTT,CASGTGTGDEKLFF
TRBV18,TRBJ2-1,.,TRBD2,TGTGCCAGCTCACCACCGTCTAGCGGGGGGGTCCATGAGCAGTTCTTC,CASSPPSSGGVHEQFF
TRBV7-9,TRBJ1-2,few,.,TGTGCCAGCAGCCTCTTTCTAAGGGGAGGCGATGGCTACACCTTC,CASSLFLRGGDGYTF
TRBV20-1,TRBJ2-3,many,.,TGCAGTGCTAGAGATCTAGGTATCGCAGATACGCAGTATTTT,CSARDLGIADTQYF
TRBV5-6,TRBJ2-3,many,TRBD2,TGTGCCAGCAGCTTTCTTGCGGGGGGTCTGGGAGATACGCAGTATTTT,CASSFLAGGLGDTQYF
TRBV10-3,TRBJ2-7,many,.,TGTGCCATCAGACGGGACGGATCCTACGAGCAGTACTTC,CAIRRDGSYEQYF
TRBV11-2,TRBJ1-1,many,.,TGTGCCAGCAGCTATAGTGCACGAAGCACTGAAGCTTTCTTT,CASSYSARSTEAFF
TRBV27,TRBJ2-7,few,.,TGTGCCAGCAGTTTAAAGGGGCCCTACGAGCAGTACTTC,CASSLKGPYEQYF
TRBV27,TRBJ2-4,many,.,TGTGCCAGCAGTTTTATTACCGAAGCCAAAAACATTCAGTACTTC,CASSFITEAKNIQYF
TRBV20-1,TRBJ2-3,many,TRBD2,TGCAGTGCTAGAGAAGAGGCTAGCGGGGGGGTTGCAGATACGCAGTATTTT,CSAREEASGGVADTQYF
TRBV28,TRBJ2-1,.,TRBD2,TGTGCCAGCAGCCCTGGACTAGCGGACCTCGGTGAGCAGTTCTTC,CASSPGLADLGEQFF
TRBV4-2,TRBJ2-1,many,.,TGTGCCAGCAGCCAAGAATCAGGCGGGGCTGAGGAGCAGTTCTTC,CASSQESGGAEEQFF
TRBV10-3,TRBJ2-5,many,.,TGTGCCATCAGTGAGTCGGCAGCTCAAGAGACCCAGTACTTC,CAISESAAQETQYF
TRBV5-1,TRBJ1-5,.,.,TGCGCCAGCAGCGAAGTACCAGGACGGGGTCAGCCCCAGCATTTT,CASSEVPGRGQPQHF
TRBV4-1,TRBJ2-7,few,TRBD2,TGCGCCAGCAGCACTGTAGCGGGGTCGGGGGTCGAGCAGTACTTC,CASSTVAGSGVEQYF
TRBV5-1,TRBJ2-5,many,TRBD2,TGCGCCAGCAGCTTGGCTAGCGGACAAGAGACCCAGTACTTC,CASSLASGQETQYF